The TCR beta chain under discussion was sequenced for a study of blood T cells in healthy people across ages. Overall study findings and caveats: The recorded TCR beta diversity per million T cells decreased in a roughly linear manner with age.

The CDR3 extends over 16 amino acids. The V and J ends lost 7 bases and 3 bases, in that order; junction bases with no gene match: 13. Germline values: CDR1 MNHNS, CDR2 SASEGT. A note on this clonotype: The antigen is not known.

Through a sample-barcoded 5' primer and a J-beta primer mix, a second PCR was run for about 6 to 11 cycles. A single record per CDR3 protein comes from TCRdb applying MiXCR to the 5' RACE reads. The sample consists of over 600,000 distinct CDR3 sequences, around a fifth of them appearing once. The sequenced material came from blood. The genes are TRBV6-1 and TRBJ2-7; 9 bases agree with TRBD2. The source of this sequence is a man between 65 and 85 years old in good health. Here the CDR3 DNA reads TGTGCCAGCACCAGTCCAAGCGGGAGGAAGATCTACGAGCAGTACTTC. Translation gives CASTSPSGRKIYEQYF.